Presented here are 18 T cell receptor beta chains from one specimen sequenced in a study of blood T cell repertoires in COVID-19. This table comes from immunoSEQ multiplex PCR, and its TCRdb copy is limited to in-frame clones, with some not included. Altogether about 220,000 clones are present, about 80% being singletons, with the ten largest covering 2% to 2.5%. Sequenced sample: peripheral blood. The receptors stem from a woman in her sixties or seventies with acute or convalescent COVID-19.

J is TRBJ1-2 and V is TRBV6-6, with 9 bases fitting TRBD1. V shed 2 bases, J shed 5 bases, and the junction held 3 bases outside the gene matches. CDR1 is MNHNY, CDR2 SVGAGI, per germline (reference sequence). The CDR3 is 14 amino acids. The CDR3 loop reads CASSYGTGLYGYTF. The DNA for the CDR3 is TGTGCCAGCAGTTACGGGACAGGGTTGTATGGCTACACCTTC.

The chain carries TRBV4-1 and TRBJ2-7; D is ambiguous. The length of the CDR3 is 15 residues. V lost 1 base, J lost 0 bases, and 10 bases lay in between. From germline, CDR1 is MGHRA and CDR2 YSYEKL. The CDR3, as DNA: TGCGCCAGCAGCCAAGGAGTAGCACTCTCCTACGAGCAGTACTTC. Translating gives CASSQGVALSYEQYF.

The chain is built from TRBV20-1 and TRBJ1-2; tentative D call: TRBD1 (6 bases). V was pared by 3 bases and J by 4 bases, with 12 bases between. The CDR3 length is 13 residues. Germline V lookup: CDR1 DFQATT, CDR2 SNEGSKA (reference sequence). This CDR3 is CSASNREGYGYTF. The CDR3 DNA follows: TGCAGTGCTAGTAACAGGGAGGGCTATGGCTACACCTTC.

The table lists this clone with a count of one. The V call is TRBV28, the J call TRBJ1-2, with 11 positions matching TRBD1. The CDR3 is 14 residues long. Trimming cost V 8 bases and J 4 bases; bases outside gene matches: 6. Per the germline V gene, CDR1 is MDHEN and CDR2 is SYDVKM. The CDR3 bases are TGTGCCAGCGCCCCCGGGACAGGGGGCTATGGCTACACCTTC. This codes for CASAPGTGGYGYTF.

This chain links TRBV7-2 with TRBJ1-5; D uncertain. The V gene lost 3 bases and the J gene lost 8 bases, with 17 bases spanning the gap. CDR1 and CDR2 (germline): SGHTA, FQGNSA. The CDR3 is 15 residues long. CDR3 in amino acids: CASSFSGRGFEPQHF. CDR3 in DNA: TGTGCCAGCAGCTTCTCTGGACGGGGTTTTGAGCCCCAGCATTTT.

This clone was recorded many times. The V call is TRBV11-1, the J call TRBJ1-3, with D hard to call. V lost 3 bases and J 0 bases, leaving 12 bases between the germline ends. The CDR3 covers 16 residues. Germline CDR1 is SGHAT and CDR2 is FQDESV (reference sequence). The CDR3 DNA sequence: TGTGCCAGCAGCTTGACCCCGACACTCTCTGGAAACACCATATATTTT. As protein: CASSLTPTLSGNTIYF. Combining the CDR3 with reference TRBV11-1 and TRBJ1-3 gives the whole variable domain EAEVAQSPRYKITEKSQAVAFWCDPISGHATLYWYRQILGQGPELLVQFQDESVVDDSQLPKDRFSAERLKGVDSTLKIQPAELGDSAMYLCASSLTPTLSGNTIYFGEGSWLTVV.

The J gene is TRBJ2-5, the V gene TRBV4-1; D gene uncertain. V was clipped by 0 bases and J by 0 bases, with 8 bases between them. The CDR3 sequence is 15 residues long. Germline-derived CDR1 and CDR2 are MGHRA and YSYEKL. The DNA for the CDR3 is TGCGCCAGCAGCCAAGATCTCCTGTACCAAGAGACCCAGTACTTC. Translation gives CASSQDLLYQETQYF.

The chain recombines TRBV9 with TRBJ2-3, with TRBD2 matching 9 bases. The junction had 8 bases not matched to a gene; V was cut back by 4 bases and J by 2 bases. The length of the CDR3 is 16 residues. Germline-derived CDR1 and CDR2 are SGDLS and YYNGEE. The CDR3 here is CASSWSSSGATDTQYF. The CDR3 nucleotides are TGTGCCAGCAGCTGGTCTTCTAGCGGGGCCACAGATACGCAGTATTTT. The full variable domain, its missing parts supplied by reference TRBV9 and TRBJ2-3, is DSGVTQTPKHLITATGQRVTLRCSPRSGDLSVYWYQQSLDQGLQFLIQYYNGEERAKGNILERFSAQQFPDLHSELNLSSLELGDSALYFCASSWSSSGATDTQYFGPGTRLTVL.

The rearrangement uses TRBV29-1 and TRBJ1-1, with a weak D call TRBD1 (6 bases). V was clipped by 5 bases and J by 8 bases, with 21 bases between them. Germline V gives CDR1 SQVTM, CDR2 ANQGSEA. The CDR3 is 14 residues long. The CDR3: CSVSLRDTNNEAFF. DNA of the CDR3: TGCAGCGTTTCTCTCCGGGACACCAATAACGAAGCTTTCTTT.

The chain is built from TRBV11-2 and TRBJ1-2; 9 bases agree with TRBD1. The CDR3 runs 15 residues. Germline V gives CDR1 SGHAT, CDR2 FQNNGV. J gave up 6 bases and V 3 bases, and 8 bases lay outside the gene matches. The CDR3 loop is CASSLGPDRGHGYTF. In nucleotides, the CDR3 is TGTGCCAGCAGCTTGGGGCCGGACAGGGGCCATGGCTACACCTTC.

In DNA form, the CDR3 reads TGCGCCAGCAGCTTATCGCGGGGGGCCTACAATGAGCAGTTCTTC. It is translated as CASSLSRGAYNEQFF. The V gene is TRBV5-1, the J gene TRBJ2-1; 8 nucleotides match TRBD2. Per the germline V gene, CDR1 is SGHRS and CDR2 is YFSETQ. There are 15 residues in the CDR3. The J segment lost 2 bases and the V segment lost 2 bases, leaving 3 bases of the junction unmatched.

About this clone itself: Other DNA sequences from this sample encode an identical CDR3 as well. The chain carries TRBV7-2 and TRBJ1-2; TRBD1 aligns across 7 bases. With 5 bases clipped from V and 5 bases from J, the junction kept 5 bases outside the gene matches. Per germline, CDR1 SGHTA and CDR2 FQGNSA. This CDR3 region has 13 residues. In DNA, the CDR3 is TGTGCCAGCAGCCCGGACAGGCGTTATGGCTACACCTTC. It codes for CASSPDRRYGYTF.

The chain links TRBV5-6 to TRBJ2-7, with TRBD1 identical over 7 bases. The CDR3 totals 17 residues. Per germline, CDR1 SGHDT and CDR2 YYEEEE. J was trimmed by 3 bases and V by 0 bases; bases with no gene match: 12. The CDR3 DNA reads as TGTGCCAGCAGCTTGGCATTGGAAGGGGGCCGGGTCTACGAGCAGTACTTC. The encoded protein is CASSLALEGGRVYEQYF.

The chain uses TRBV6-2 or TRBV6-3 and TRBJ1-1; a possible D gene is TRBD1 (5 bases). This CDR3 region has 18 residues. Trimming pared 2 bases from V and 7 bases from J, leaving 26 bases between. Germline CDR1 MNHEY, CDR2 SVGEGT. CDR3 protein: CASSYMPPGGGRANEAFF. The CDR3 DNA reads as TGTGCCAGCAGTTACATGCCTCCCGGGGGGGGTAGGGCGAATGAAGCTTTCTTT.

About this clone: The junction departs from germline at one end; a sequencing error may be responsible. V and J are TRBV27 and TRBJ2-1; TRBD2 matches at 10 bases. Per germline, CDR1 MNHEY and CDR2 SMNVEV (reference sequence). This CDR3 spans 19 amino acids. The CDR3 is CASGLGLAGAASSYNEQFF. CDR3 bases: TGTGCCAGCGGTTTGGGGCTAGCGGGGGCCGCGAGCTCCTACAATGAGCAGTTCTTC.

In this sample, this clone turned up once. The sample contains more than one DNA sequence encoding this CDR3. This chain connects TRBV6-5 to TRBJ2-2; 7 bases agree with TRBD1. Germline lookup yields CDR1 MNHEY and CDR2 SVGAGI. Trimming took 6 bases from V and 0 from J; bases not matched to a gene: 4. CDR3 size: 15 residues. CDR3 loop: CASSPGTANTGELFF. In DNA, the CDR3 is TGTGCCAGCAGCCCCGGGACAGCGAACACCGGGGAGCTGTTTTTT.

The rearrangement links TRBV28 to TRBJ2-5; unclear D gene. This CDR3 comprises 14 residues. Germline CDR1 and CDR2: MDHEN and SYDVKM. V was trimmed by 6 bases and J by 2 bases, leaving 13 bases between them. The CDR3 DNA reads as TGTGCCAGCAGCCCAACTCCAGGTCAAGAGACCCAGTACTTC. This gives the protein CASSPTPGQETQYF.

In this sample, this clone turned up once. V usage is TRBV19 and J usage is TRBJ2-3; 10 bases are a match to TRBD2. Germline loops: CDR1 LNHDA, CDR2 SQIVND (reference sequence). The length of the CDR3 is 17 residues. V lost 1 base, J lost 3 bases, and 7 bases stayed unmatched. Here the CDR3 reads CASSIGVTSGKTDTQYF. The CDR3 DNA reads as TGTGCCAGTAGTATAGGTGTTACTAGCGGGAAGACAGATACGCAGTATTTT.